This T cell receptor beta chain was identified in a study of blood T cell repertoires in COVID-19 (TCRdb year 2020). Broadly, across the study: Samples from collaborators originated in the United States, Italy and Spain and spanned both the acute and convalescent phases of COVID-19. Where available, HLA class I and class II types were taken from metadata supplied by the sample provider and were not determined by assay-based typing. Subjects who had been exposed to COVID-19, were actively infected with it, or had recovered from it provided the deeply sampled blood TCRbeta repertoires that made up the dataset. Sample metadata almost always included a de-identified subject ID, COVID-19 status, age in years and sex. The samples were drawn from the first 160 participants of the ongoing ImmuneRACE study and from more than 1,000 subjects provided by 6 global collaborators. The repertoires were made available in a free public database intended to serve as a resource for research on the immune response to SARS-CoV-2. The material from the prospective study consisted of cDNA or gDNA derived from T cells, B-cell-depleted T cells, or PBMCs.

A second Seattle source provided samples from volunteer blood donors who had recovered from COVID-19. Whole blood was collected in K2EDTA tubes by collaborating institutions according to the institutions' own protocols. For TCRbeta analysis, collaborator samples were shipped as frozen whole blood, as isolated PBMCs, or as DNA extracted from either sample type. This clone has just one count. Its recognized antigen is unknown. It has no much larger one-base neighbor in the sample; base qualities were not kept. TCRbeta CDR3 regions were amplified from genomic DNA by means of the immunoSEQ Assay, a bias-controlled multiplex PCR. The original pipeline was this. Nucleated cell counts per sample were estimated from amplification of reference gene primers within the assay. To quantify the absolute abundance of each unique TCRbeta CDR3 rearrangement, sequence reads were collapsed and filtered. Productive Simpson clonality was computed per sample as the square root of Simpson's diversity index over productive rearrangements. Not all clones reach the TCRdb copy of this immuneACCESS table, which keeps in-frame sequences only. Checked studies attribute under half of the gap to unresolved V genes and leave the rest unexplained. For V, J and clone size, that table is used; D and trimming come from the DNA. The sample profile shows fewer than 150,000 clones; nearly 90% of them were found once. The ten largest clonotypes hold 8% to 9% of the sample.

The CDR1 and CDR2 encoded by the germline V gene are SGHRS and YFSETQ. V loses 1 base of germline sequence and J loses 5 bases, and the interval between the two ends is 10 bases. The CDR3 goes from the cysteine to the phenylalanine over 13 residues. Of all the DNA, just the CDR3 is kept, 39 bases in frame from base 1. On the study overall, not on this receptor specifically: Clinical and demographic metadata were provided uncurated, with the amount varying by source and participant.

Recombination joined TRBV5-1 with TRBJ2-7; the D region possibly corresponds to TRBD2 (6 bases align). The sequence was obtained from a woman between 65 and 79 years old who had recovered from COVID-19. Sequencing was performed on peripheral blood. The nucleotide sequence is TGCGCCAGCAGCTTGACTAGCAGCCACGAGCAGTACTTC. Its translation is CASSLTSSHEQYF.